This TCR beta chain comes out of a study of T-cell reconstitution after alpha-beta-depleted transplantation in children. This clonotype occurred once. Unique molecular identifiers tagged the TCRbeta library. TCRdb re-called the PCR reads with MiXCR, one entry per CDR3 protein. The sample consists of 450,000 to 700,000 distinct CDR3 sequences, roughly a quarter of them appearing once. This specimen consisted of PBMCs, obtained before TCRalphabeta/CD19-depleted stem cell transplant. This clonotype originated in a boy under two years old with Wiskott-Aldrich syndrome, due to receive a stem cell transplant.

CDR3 DNA sequence: TGTGCCAGCAGTAGGGGGGGTCCGATTTTGAGGGGCTACACCTTC. Residues: CASSRGGPILRGYTF. The rearrangement joins TRBV28 to TRBJ1-2; the D gene is possibly TRBD1 (6 bases). The germline V gene encodes CDR1 MDHEN and CDR2 SYDVKM. The CDR3 loop spans 15 amino acids. Trimming stripped 5 bases from V and 8 bases from J, with 21 bases between.